This is a list of T cell receptor beta chains from one sample in a study of T cells in Graves' hyperthyroidism and ophthalmopathy. From the multiplex PCR reads, TCRdb called clonotypes with MiXCR, one entry per CDR3 protein. The table has hundreds of thousands of distinct CDR3 sequences, 45% seen once; the top ten hold approximately 7.2%. Sequencing input: peripheral blood or thyroid tissue (not recorded which). The receptors shown here come from an adult man with Graves' disease, either hyperthyroidism or ophthalmopathy (not recorded which). CDR3s include the opening cysteine and the closing phenylalanine or tryptophan. Each record gives: CDR3 length, J gene, D gene, V gene, clone size, CDR3 protein, CDR3 DNA. D genes are given only for firm matches. Expanded clones are given a class, and other clones once, few, many or no size at all.

len: 16
j_gene: TRBJ1-5
d_gene: -
v_gene: TRBV4-1
abundance: -
CDR3aa: CASSQDSGSGNQPQHF
CDR3nt: TGCGCCAGCAGCCAAGATTCGGGGTCGGGCAATCAGCCCCAGCATTTT

len: 17
j_gene: TRBJ1-6
d_gene: -
v_gene: TRBV2
abundance: -
CDR3aa: CASSLRQTGPYNSPLHF
CDR3nt: TGTGCCAGCAGCTTGAGACAGACAGGCCCCTATAATTCACCCCTCCACTTT

len: 14
j_gene: TRBJ1-1
d_gene: -
v_gene: TRBV7-8
abundance: many
CDR3aa: CASSPPTVNTEAFF
CDR3nt: TGTGCCAGCAGCCCACCAACAGTGAACACTGAAGCTTTCTTT

len: 13
j_gene: TRBJ1-1
d_gene: -
v_gene: TRBV19
abundance: -
CDR3aa: CASSHPSLTEAFF
CDR3nt: TGTGCCAGTAGTCACCCCTCGCTGACTGAAGCTTTCTTT

len: 16
j_gene: TRBJ2-2
d_gene: TRBD1
v_gene: TRBV6-1
abundance: -
CDR3aa: CASTPLGTGNTGELFF
CDR3nt: TGTGCCAGCACCCCCCTAGGGACAGGGAACACCGGGGAGCTGTTTTTT

len: 15
j_gene: TRBJ2-6
d_gene: -
v_gene: TRBV2
abundance: many
CDR3aa: CASSEIGAGANVLTF
CDR3nt: TGTGCCAGCAGTGAAATAGGGGCCGGGGCCAACGTCCTGACTTTC

len: 14
j_gene: TRBJ1-6
d_gene: TRBD1
v_gene: TRBV6-5
abundance: many
CDR3aa: CASRLTGGESPLHF
CDR3nt: TGTGCCAGCAGGTTGACAGGGGGAGAATCACCCCTCCACTTT

len: 14
j_gene: TRBJ2-5
d_gene: TRBD2
v_gene: TRBV3-1
abundance: few
CDR3aa: CASLGLAGGETQYF
CDR3nt: TGTGCCAGCCTGGGACTAGCGGGGGGAGAGACCCAGTACTTC

len: 13
j_gene: TRBJ1-2
d_gene: TRBD1
v_gene: TRBV29-1
abundance: -
CDR3aa: CSLRPGQNYGYTF
CDR3nt: TGCAGCCTAAGACCGGGACAGAACTATGGCTACACCTTC

len: 15
j_gene: TRBJ2-7
d_gene: TRBD1
v_gene: TRBV20-1
abundance: -
CDR3aa: CSARDHGTGPHEQYF
CDR3nt: TGCAGTGCTAGAGATCACGGGACAGGGCCCCACGAGCAGTACTTC

len: 14
j_gene: TRBJ2-7
d_gene: -
v_gene: TRBV20-1
abundance: -
CDR3aa: CSARSRALQYEQYF
CDR3nt: TGCAGTGCTAGGTCACGAGCCCTCCAGTACGAGCAGTACTTC

len: 14
j_gene: TRBJ2-5
d_gene: -
v_gene: TRBV20-1
abundance: -
CDR3aa: CSASILTREETQYF
CDR3nt: TGCAGTGCCTCCATACTTACTAGAGAAGAGACCCAGTACTTC

len: 15
j_gene: TRBJ1-1
d_gene: -
v_gene: TRBV7-8
abundance: -
CDR3aa: CASSPRQGSFTEAFF
CDR3nt: TGTGCCAGCAGCCCCCGACAAGGAAGTTTCACTGAAGCTTTCTTT

len: 14
j_gene: TRBJ2-2
d_gene: -
v_gene: TRBV10-2
abundance: -
CDR3aa: CASSETVIAGELFF
CDR3nt: TGCGCCAGCAGTGAGACAGTGATCGCCGGGGAGCTGTTTTTT

len: 15
j_gene: TRBJ2-7
d_gene: -
v_gene: TRBV11-1
abundance: -
CDR3aa: CASSIKDGLSYEQYF
CDR3nt: TGTGCCAGTAGTATAAAGGACGGCCTATCCTACGAGCAGTACTTC

len: 16
j_gene: TRBJ2-7
d_gene: -
v_gene: TRBV5-1
abundance: -
CDR3aa: CASSLVVGELYYEQYF
CDR3nt: TGCGCCAGCAGCTTGGTAGTTGGGGAATTGTACTACGAGCAGTACTTC

len: 13
j_gene: TRBJ2-6
d_gene: -
v_gene: TRBV29-1
abundance: many
CDR3aa: CSVAGTDGRVLTF
CDR3nt: TGCAGCGTTGCGGGCACGGACGGAAGGGTCCTGACTTTC

len: 15
j_gene: TRBJ1-5
d_gene: TRBD1
v_gene: TRBV6-5
abundance: many
CDR3aa: CASSEGQGVNQPQHF
CDR3nt: TGTGCCAGCAGCGAAGGACAGGGGGTTAATCAGCCCCAGCATTTT

len: 15
j_gene: TRBJ1-5
d_gene: TRBD1
v_gene: TRBV7-9
abundance: -
CDR3aa: CASSFTTGRNQPQHF
CDR3nt: TGTGCCAGCAGCTTCACGACAGGGAGGAATCAGCCCCAGCATTTT

len: 15
j_gene: TRBJ1-3
d_gene: -
v_gene: TRBV4-3
abundance: -
CDR3aa: CASSQERTSGNTIYF
CDR3nt: TGCGCCAGCAGCCAAGAAAGGACCTCTGGAAACACCATATATTTT

len: 15
j_gene: TRBJ2-5
d_gene: -
v_gene: TRBV7-6
abundance: few
CDR3aa: CASSLTGGRQETQYF
CDR3nt: TGTGCCAGCAGTTTGACCGGGGGCAGACAAGAGACCCAGTACTTC

len: 16
j_gene: TRBJ2-2
d_gene: TRBD2
v_gene: TRBV24-1
abundance: few
CDR3aa: CATSDLAGLDTGELFF
CDR3nt: TGTGCCACCAGTGATTTAGCGGGGCTGGACACCGGGGAGCTGTTTTTT

len: 15
j_gene: TRBJ1-1
d_gene: -
v_gene: TRBV7-2
abundance: few
CDR3aa: CASSSRVSLNTEAFF
CDR3nt: TGTGCCAGCAGCTCAAGGGTCAGCCTGAACACTGAAGCTTTCTTT

len: 13
j_gene: TRBJ1-2
d_gene: -
v_gene: TRBV20-1
abundance: -
CDR3aa: CSWGTTSAYGYTF
CDR3nt: TGCAGCTGGGGGACGACATCTGCCTATGGCTACACCTTC

len: 15
j_gene: TRBJ1-1
d_gene: -
v_gene: TRBV25-1
abundance: -
CDR3aa: CASSQGGEMNTEAFF
CDR3nt: TGTGCCAGCAGCCAAGGGGGGGAGATGAACACTGAAGCTTTCTTT

len: 12
j_gene: TRBJ1-2
d_gene: -
v_gene: TRBV29-1
abundance: many
CDR3aa: CSVEWGVSGYTF
CDR3nt: TGCAGCGTTGAATGGGGCGTAAGTGGCTACACCTTC

len: 13
j_gene: TRBJ2-7
d_gene: TRBD2
v_gene: TRBV14
abundance: -
CDR3aa: CASSQEIGRTQYF
CDR3nt: TGTGCCAGCAGCCAAGAGATCGGGAGGACGCAGTACTTC

len: 13
j_gene: TRBJ1-4
d_gene: TRBD1
v_gene: TRBV29-1
abundance: many
CDR3aa: CSVGTGTNEKLFF
CDR3nt: TGCAGCGTTGGGACAGGGACTAATGAAAAACTGTTTTTT

len: 15
j_gene: TRBJ1-1
d_gene: -
v_gene: TRBV5-1
abundance: -
CDR3aa: CASSLQGILNTEAFF
CDR3nt: TGCGCCAGCAGCTTACAGGGAATTTTGAACACTGAAGCTTTCTTT

len: 15
j_gene: TRBJ1-4
d_gene: TRBD1
v_gene: TRBV7-9
abundance: -
CDR3aa: CASRDRGQGREKLFF
CDR3nt: TGTGCCAGCAGAGATAGGGGGCAGGGTCGGGAAAAACTGTTTTTT

len: 14
j_gene: TRBJ2-7
d_gene: TRBD2
v_gene: TRBV20-1
abundance: few
CDR3aa: CSARGGLAGLQQYF
CDR3nt: TGCAGTGCTAGAGGGGGACTAGCGGGGTTACAGCAGTACTTC

len: 14
j_gene: TRBJ2-2
d_gene: TRBD1
v_gene: TRBV7-6
abundance: few
CDR3aa: CASTGQGYTGELFF
CDR3nt: TGTGCCAGCACGGGACAGGGGTACACCGGGGAGCTGTTTTTT

len: 16
j_gene: TRBJ1-4
d_gene: TRBD1
v_gene: TRBV19
abundance: -
CDR3aa: CASSGGSSRRSEKLFF
CDR3nt: TGTGCCAGTTCAGGGGGCTCTAGTAGACGAAGTGAAAAACTGTTTTTT

len: 10
j_gene: TRBJ2-7
d_gene: -
v_gene: TRBV29-1
abundance: many
CDR3aa: CSVLAYEQYF
CDR3nt: TGCAGCGTCCTAGCCTACGAGCAGTACTTC

len: 16
j_gene: TRBJ2-2
d_gene: TRBD1
v_gene: TRBV25-1
abundance: -
CDR3aa: CASSQGTGGRNGELFF
CDR3nt: TGTGCCAGCAGCCAAGGGACAGGGGGTAGGAACGGGGAGCTGTTTTTT

len: 16
j_gene: TRBJ2-7
d_gene: TRBD1
v_gene: TRBV5-1
abundance: -
CDR3aa: CASSLATGTGSYEQYF
CDR3nt: TGCGCCAGCAGCTTGGCCACCGGGACAGGGTCCTACGAGCAGTACTTC

len: 13
j_gene: TRBJ1-1
d_gene: TRBD1
v_gene: TRBV12-3/TRBV12-4
abundance: -
CDR3aa: CVSRGNQDIEAFF
CDR3nt: TGTGTCAGCAGGGGGAATCAGGACATTGAAGCTTTCTTT

len: 16
j_gene: TRBJ1-4
d_gene: -
v_gene: TRBV7-3
abundance: once
CDR3aa: CASSLGGVKANEKLFF
CDR3nt: TGTGCCAGCAGCCTCGGGGGGGTTAAAGCTAATGAAAAACTGTTTTTT

len: 13
j_gene: TRBJ2-7
d_gene: -
v_gene: TRBV6-1
abundance: -
CDR3aa: CASSDEGWAEQYF
CDR3nt: TGTGCCAGCAGTGACGAGGGGTGGGCCGAGCAGTACTTC

len: 13
j_gene: TRBJ1-6
d_gene: -
v_gene: TRBV25-1
abundance: -
CDR3aa: CASFGTYNSPLHF
CDR3nt: TGTGCCAGCTTCGGGACGTATAATTCACCCCTCCACTTT

len: 14
j_gene: TRBJ2-3
d_gene: -
v_gene: TRBV11-2
abundance: -
CDR3aa: CASTLGRGGDTQYF
CDR3nt: TGTGCCAGCACCCTGGGCAGGGGGGGGGATACGCAGTATTTT

len: 14
j_gene: TRBJ1-5
d_gene: TRBD1
v_gene: TRBV12-3/TRBV12-4
abundance: -
CDR3aa: CASSLDDRVQPQHF
CDR3nt: TGTGCCAGCAGTTTAGATGACAGGGTCCAGCCCCAGCATTTT

len: 15
j_gene: TRBJ2-5
d_gene: TRBD2
v_gene: TRBV20-1
abundance: -
CDR3aa: CSAPRPAGGEETQYF
CDR3nt: TGCAGTGCTCCCCGCCCAGCGGGGGGGGAGGAGACCCAGTACTTC

len: 13
j_gene: TRBJ1-1
d_gene: -
v_gene: TRBV9
abundance: many
CDR3aa: CASSVTGGLEAFF
CDR3nt: TGTGCCAGCAGCGTGACCGGGGGGCTCGAAGCTTTCTTT

len: 16
j_gene: TRBJ1-2
d_gene: -
v_gene: TRBV10-3
abundance: many
CDR3aa: CAISEVPAGDNYGYTF
CDR3nt: TGTGCCATCAGTGAGGTCCCGGCCGGGGATAACTATGGCTACACCTTC

len: 15
j_gene: TRBJ1-3
d_gene: -
v_gene: TRBV7-4
abundance: -
CDR3aa: CASSLGSGAGYTIYF
CDR3nt: TGTGCCAGCAGCTTAGGCTCAGGGGCTGGCTACACCATATATTTT

len: 16
j_gene: TRBJ2-7
d_gene: -
v_gene: TRBV14
abundance: few
CDR3aa: CASSPVAGLGSYEQYF
CDR3nt: TGTGCCAGCAGCCCCGTGGCAGGGTTGGGCTCCTACGAGCAGTACTTC

len: 15
j_gene: TRBJ1-1
d_gene: -
v_gene: TRBV6-5
abundance: -
CDR3aa: CASSWDRVMNTEAFF
CDR3nt: TGTGCCAGCAGTTGGGATCGAGTCATGAACACTGAAGCTTTCTTT

len: 14
j_gene: TRBJ1-5
d_gene: -
v_gene: TRBV12-3/TRBV12-4
abundance: -
CDR3aa: CASSPPHRNQPQHF
CDR3nt: TGTGCCAGCAGTCCACCCCACCGAAATCAGCCCCAGCATTTT

len: 16
j_gene: TRBJ1-6
d_gene: -
v_gene: TRBV14
abundance: few
CDR3aa: CASSRRTGGVNSPLHF
CDR3nt: TGTGCCAGCAGCCGACGGACGGGTGGAGTAAATTCACCCCTCCACTTT

len: 12
j_gene: TRBJ1-1
d_gene: -
v_gene: TRBV4-1
abundance: few
CDR3aa: CASSRDGREAFF
CDR3nt: TGCGCCAGCAGCCGCGATGGGAGGGAAGCTTTCTTT

len: 17
j_gene: TRBJ1-5
d_gene: TRBD1
v_gene: TRBV7-3
abundance: -
CDR3aa: CASSLSFGTGVNQPQHF
CDR3nt: TGTGCCAGCAGCTTGTCATTCGGGACAGGGGTCAATCAGCCCCAGCATTTT

len: 16
j_gene: TRBJ1-4
d_gene: -
v_gene: TRBV29-1
abundance: -
CDR3aa: CSVVRTSGGTNEKLFF
CDR3nt: TGCAGCGTCGTCCGGACTAGCGGGGGAACTAATGAAAAACTGTTTTTT